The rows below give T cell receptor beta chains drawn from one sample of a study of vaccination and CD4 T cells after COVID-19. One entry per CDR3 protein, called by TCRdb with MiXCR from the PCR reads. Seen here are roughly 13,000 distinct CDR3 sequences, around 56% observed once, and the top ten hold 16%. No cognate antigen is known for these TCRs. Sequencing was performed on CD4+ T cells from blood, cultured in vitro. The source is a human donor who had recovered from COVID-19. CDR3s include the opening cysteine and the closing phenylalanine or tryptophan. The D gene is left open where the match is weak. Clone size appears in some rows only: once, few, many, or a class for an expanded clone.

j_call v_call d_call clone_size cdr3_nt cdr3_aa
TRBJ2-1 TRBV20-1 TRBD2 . TGCAGTGCGACTAGCGGTTCAGCCTACAATGAGCAGTTCTTC CSATSGSAYNEQFF
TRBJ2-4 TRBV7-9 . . TGTGCCAGCAGCTTGGTCAAAAACATTCAGTACTTC CASSLVKNIQYF
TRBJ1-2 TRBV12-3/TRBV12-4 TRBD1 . TGTGCCGGCAGCCAAACCCGGGACAGGGGGTATGGCTACACCTTC CAGSQTRDRGYGYTF
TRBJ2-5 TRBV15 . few TGTGCCACCGGACTCGGGCGGTCCCGGACCCAGTACTTC CATGLGRSRTQYF
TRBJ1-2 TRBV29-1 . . TGCAGCGTCGCCACCGGGGCTCTCTATGGCTACACCTTC CSVATGALYGYTF
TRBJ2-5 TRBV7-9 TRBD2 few TGTGCCAGCAGCCTATCTAGCGGCCAAGAGACCCAGTACTTC CASSLSSGQETQYF
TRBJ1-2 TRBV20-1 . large TGCAGTGGACCCGACCACCCCGGCACCAATAACTATGGCTACACCTTC CSGPDHPGTNNYGYTF
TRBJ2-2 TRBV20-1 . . TGCAGTGCCTATAACCTAGGCCTGGGGGAGCTGTTTTTT CSAYNLGLGELFF
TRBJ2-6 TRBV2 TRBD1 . TGTGCCAGCAGTCCGGGACAGGGAGCCTCTGGGGCCAACGTCCTGACTTTC CASSPGQGASGANVLTF
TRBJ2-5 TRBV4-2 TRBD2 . TGTGCCAGCAGCCAAGTGCTTGGACTAGCTTGGGGGGAGACCCAGTACTTC CASSQVLGLAWGETQYF
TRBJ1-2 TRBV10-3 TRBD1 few TGTGCCATCAGGGCCGGGACAGGAGCCTATGGCTACACCTTC CAIRAGTGAYGYTF
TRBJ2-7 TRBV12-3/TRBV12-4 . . TGTGCCAGCAGTTTAGCACCCCGCTACGAGCAGTACTTC CASSLAPRYEQYF
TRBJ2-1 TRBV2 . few TGTGCCAGCCCCAAGGACGGAGCAACCTCCAATGAGCAGTTCTTC CASPKDGATSNEQFF
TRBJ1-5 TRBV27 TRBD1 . TGTGCCAGCAGTACCGGACAGGGAAGTCAGCCCCAGCATTTT CASSTGQGSQPQHF
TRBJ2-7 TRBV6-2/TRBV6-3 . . TGTGCCAGCAGGCAGGGATGGTTCTACGAGCAGTACTTC CASRQGWFYEQYF
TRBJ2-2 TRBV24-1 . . TGTGCCATCCAGGGTTACACCGGGGAGCTGTTTTTT CAIQGYTGELFF
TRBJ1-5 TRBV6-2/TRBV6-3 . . TGTGCCAGCAAGGTAACATACCCCAATCAGCCCCAGCATTTT CASKVTYPNQPQHF
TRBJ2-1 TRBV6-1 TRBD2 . TGTGCCAGCAGCGTAACTAGCGGGGACTACAATGAGCAGTTCTTC CASSVTSGDYNEQFF
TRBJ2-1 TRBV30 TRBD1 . TGTGCCTCTGGGGGGACAGGGGGTTCCCTTTTGCAGTTCTTC CASGGTGGSLLQFF
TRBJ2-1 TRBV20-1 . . TGCAGTGCTAACGTGTACAATGAGCAGTTCTTC CSANVYNEQFF
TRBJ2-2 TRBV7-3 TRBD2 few TGTGCCAGCAGATTGGGACTAGCGGGAGCCACCGGGGAGCTGTTTTTT CASRLGLAGATGELFF
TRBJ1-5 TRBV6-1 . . TGTGCCAGCAACAGCAGGGGACGCAATCAGCCCCAGCATTTT CASNSRGRNQPQHF
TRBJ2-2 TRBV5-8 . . TGTGCCAGCAGCTTGATCACCGGGGAGCTGTTTTTT CASSLITGELFF
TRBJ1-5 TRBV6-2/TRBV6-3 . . TGTGCCAGCAGTTTTAACAGCCTCCTCAATCAGCCCCAGCATTTT CASSFNSLLNQPQHF
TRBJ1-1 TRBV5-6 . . TGTGCCAGCAGCTACAGGGTGAACACTGAAGCTTTCTTT CASSYRVNTEAFF
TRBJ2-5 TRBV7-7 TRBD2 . TGTGCCAGCAGCTCGGGACTAGCGGGAGCAGAGACCCAGTACTTC CASSSGLAGAETQYF
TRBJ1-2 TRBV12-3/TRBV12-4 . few TGTGCCAGCATCGGACTGTCCTATGGCTACACCTTC CASIGLSYGYTF